The 28 T cell receptor beta chains presented below share a single source sample, sequenced in a study of T cell responses to AZD1222 COVID-19 vaccine. Produced via immunoSEQ multiplex PCR; TCRdb's table is partial and in-frame only. The sample holds 110,000 to 150,000 clones; about 94% are singletons and the top ten take under 4.5%. The material sequenced was peripheral blood, taken on day 0 of AZD1222 vaccination. The receptor source for this set is an adult in good health.

Only one count was recorded for this clone. This chain links TRBV7-2 with TRBJ2-7; 12 bases match TRBD2. V gave up 2 bases and J gave up 2 bases; unmatched junction bases: 10. Germline V gene lookup returns CDR1 SGHTA and CDR2 FQGNSA. The CDR3 is 18 residues long. In DNA form, the CDR3 reads TGTGCCAGCAGCTTAAGGGGGACTAGCGGGCCAAGAGCCTACGAGCAGTACTTC. This gives the protein CASSLRGTSGPRAYEQYF.

This clone was seen a single time. This chain connects TRBV24-1 to TRBJ1-5; D is unresolved. V was cut by 5 bases and J by 2 bases, with 9 bases left in between. The CDR3 spans 14 residues. The germline gives CDR1 KGHDR, CDR2 SFDVKD. The CDR3 nucleotides are TGTGCCACCAGTGGCGGCTTGGGCAATCAGCCCCAGCATTTT. Protein sequence: CATSGGLGNQPQHF.

The V and J genes are TRBV7-8 and TRBJ2-2; D might be TRBD2 (5 bases). CDR3 length equals 15 residues. V shed 1 base and J shed 6 bases, with 12 bases lying between them. Per the germline V gene, CDR1 is SGHVS and CDR2 is FQNEAQ. DNA for the CDR3: TGTGCCAGCAGCTTAGGAACTAGGAGAGCCGGGGAGCTGTTTTTT. Protein product: CASSLGTRRAGELFF.

This chain joins TRBV6-5 and TRBJ2-3; D uncertain. The V end was cut by 5 bases, the J end by 2 bases, with 8 bases between. This CDR3 has 13 residues. Germline-derived CDR1 and CDR2 are MNHEY and SVGAGI. Written as DNA, the CDR3 is TGTGCCAGCAGTAATGGAGCCACAGATACGCAGTATTTT. This sequence encodes CASSNGATDTQYF.

The CDR3 bases are TGTGCCAGCATCAAGCCAGGGGCAGAGACCCAGTACTTC. Translation: CASIKPGAETQYF. This chain links TRBV3-1 (or the pseudogene TRBV3-2) with TRBJ2-5, with D maybe TRBD1 (6 bases). Trimming shortened V by 7 bases and J by 4 bases, and 13 bases separated the two germline ends. Per the germline V gene, CDR1 is LGHDT and CDR2 is YNNKEL (reference sequence). The CDR3 length is 13 residues.

This clone has more than one count but fewer than ten. V is TRBV6-2 or TRBV6-3 and J is TRBJ2-7; a possible D gene is TRBD2 (6 bases). Germline lookup yields CDR1 MNHEY and CDR2 SVGEGT. V shed 2 bases and J shed 2 bases, with 28 bases lying between them. This CDR3 has 20 amino acids. CDR3: CASSYPRDLSRPLQAYEQYF. The CDR3 DNA reads TGTGCCAGCAGTTACCCCCGGGACTTAAGTAGGCCATTGCAGGCCTACGAGCAGTACTTC.

This clone was recorded once. The V call is TRBV27, the J call TRBJ2-1; 11 positions agree with TRBD2. J lost 4 bases, V lost 6 bases, and 5 bases had no gene match. The CDR3 is made up of 15 amino acids. CDR1 is MNHEY and CDR2 is SMNVEV in the germline V gene (reference sequence). The CDR3 protein is CASRLGLAEYNEQFF. CDR3 sequence (DNA): TGTGCCAGCAGGTTGGGACTAGCGGAGTACAATGAGCAGTTCTTC.

The V call is TRBV28, the J call TRBJ2-7, with D unclear. The CDR3 spans 11 residues. With 6 bases removed from V and 2 bases from J, the gap between germline ends came to 5 bases. The germline gives CDR1 MDHEN, CDR2 SYDVKM. The CDR3 is CASRSPYEQYF. CDR3 DNA sequence: TGTGCCAGCAGATCCCCCTACGAGCAGTACTTC.

This chain joins TRBV14 and TRBJ1-6, with D hard to call. Per the germline V gene, CDR1 is SGHDN and CDR2 is FVKESK. Trimming pared 0 bases from V and 6 bases from J, leaving 6 bases between. This CDR3 is built from 14 residues. CDR3 DNA: TGTGCCAGCAGCCAAGAGGCAGCTAATTCACCCCTCCACTTT. As protein: CASSQEAANSPLHF.

The chain has TRBV11-2 and TRBJ1-2; D gene uncertain. The CDR3 loop spans 13 amino acids. The germline V and J ends were trimmed by 5 bases and 5 bases, with 12 bases remaining between them. Germline CDR1 reads SGHAT; CDR2 reads FQNNGV. CDR3: CASSTAPGYGYTF. The CDR3 coding sequence is TGTGCCAGCAGCACCGCACCGGGGTATGGCTACACCTTC.

V usage is TRBV12-5 and J usage is TRBJ2-2; the D is unclear. Germline CDR1 LGHNT, CDR2 FRNRAP. V was clipped by 0 bases and J by 0 bases, with 11 bases between them. The CDR3 is made up of 17 amino acids. This CDR3 reads CASGLVLGTSNTGELFF. CDR3 in DNA: TGTGCTAGTGGTTTGGTACTCGGCACCTCGAACACCGGGGAGCTGTTTTTT.

The gene calls are TRBV5-5 and TRBJ2-7, with D perhaps TRBD1 or TRBD2 (5 bases each). Germline CDR1 SGHKS, CDR2 YYEKEE (reference sequence). CDR3 length equals 13 residues. V lost 2 bases, J lost 2 bases, and 8 bases lay in between. CDR3 DNA sequence: TGTGCCAGCAGCTTTAGGGACGCCTACGAGCAGTACTTC. This encodes CASSFRDAYEQYF.

The J gene is TRBJ1-1, the V gene TRBV6-2 or TRBV6-3, with D uncertain. The CDR3 extends over 15 amino acids. Trimming shortened V by 5 bases and J by 3 bases, and 16 bases separated the two germline ends. Germline-derived CDR1 and CDR2 are MNHEY and SVGEGT. The CDR3 sequence: CASSGLRRIYTEAFF. CDR3 sequence (DNA): TGTGCCAGCAGTGGACTAAGGAGAATATACACTGAAGCTTTCTTT.

This clone was seen only once. The gene calls are TRBV19 and TRBJ1-6, with D possibly matching TRBD1 (6 bases). The CDR3 length is 14 residues. Germline V CDR1 and CDR2: LNHDA, SQIVND (reference sequence). Trimming left V 5 bases short and J 7 bases short, with 12 bases between. CDR3 in amino acids: CASSGRQENSPLHF. The CDR3 DNA reads as TGTGCCAGTAGTGGCCGACAGGAAAATTCACCCCTCCACTTT.

The CDR3 here is CASSLDGQPQHF. The CDR3 nucleotides are TGTGCCAGCAGCTTGGACGGGCAGCCCCAGCATTTT. The V gene is TRBV5-4, the J gene TRBJ1-5, with D unresolved. The CDR3 contains 12 residues. In germline, CDR1 is SGHNT, CDR2 YYREEE (reference sequence). V was clipped by 0 bases and J by 7 bases, with 5 bases between them.

This chain connects TRBV5-1 to TRBJ1-1; D is undetermined. Between the trimmed V and J ends, which lost 1 base and 7 bases, there was a span of 11 bases. CDR1 is SGHRS and CDR2 is YFSETQ in the germline V gene. CDR3 size: 13 residues. The CDR3 DNA reads as TGCGCCAGCAGCTTGAGGCCTAGGGATGAAGCTTTCTTT. Translated, it gives CASSLRPRDEAFF.

The V and J genes are TRBV19 and TRBJ2-3; D is undetermined. The CDR3 has 12 residues. V shed 8 bases and J shed 2 bases, with 8 bases lying between them. Germline V gives CDR1 LNHDA, CDR2 SQIVND (reference sequence). CDR3: CASLGATDTQYF. CDR3 DNA: TGTGCCAGTTTAGGAGCCACAGATACGCAGTATTTT.

This clone was observed a single time. The chain is built from TRBV5-1 and TRBJ2-3; no definite D call. The V gene's germline CDR1 is SGHRS and CDR2 YFSETQ. The CDR3 consists of 14 residues. Trimming pared 1 base from V and 1 base from J, leaving 7 bases between. The CDR3 loop is CASSLNSRTDTQYF. CDR3 in DNA: TGCGCCAGCAGCTTGAACAGCCGCACAGATACGCAGTATTTT.

The chain combines TRBV7-6 with TRBJ1-3; TRBD1 might be the D (5 bases). V lost 5 bases and J 4 bases, leaving 21 bases between the germline ends. Germline V gene lookup returns CDR1 SGHVS and CDR2 FNYEAQ. CDR3 length: 17 residues. CDR3 in DNA: TGTGCCAGCAGCCCCCGGGGCAGGGAAAGTAGGGGAAACACCATATATTTT. Protein sequence: CASSPRGRESRGNTIYF.

The chain employs TRBV28 and TRBJ1-5, with D possibly being TRBD1 (5 bases). V was shortened by 6 bases and J by 1 base, with 25 bases between the two germline ends. The CDR3 has 19 amino acids. Germline CDR1 MDHEN, CDR2 SYDVKM. The CDR3 nucleotides are TGTGCCAGCAGCCCTAGTCGGGGTATAGGGGCTTGGAGCAATCAGCCCCAGCATTTT. The encoded protein is CASSPSRGIGAWSNQPQHF.

The chain has TRBV18 and TRBJ1-2; D call uncertain. Trimming cost V 2 bases and J 2 bases, with 6 bases left between them. The CDR3 spans 13 residues. Germline CDR1 is KGHSH and CDR2 is LQKENI. As DNA, the CDR3 is TGTGCCAGCTCACCAGATGGGAACTATGGCTACACCTTC. Protein product: CASSPDGNYGYTF.

This chain connects TRBV28 to TRBJ1-6, with 7 bases identical to TRBD1. CDR1 and CDR2 from the germline V gene are MDHEN and SYDVKM. CDR3 length: 17 amino acids. V lost 2 bases and J lost 2; bases outside the gene matches: 6. The CDR3 coding sequence is TGTGCCAGCAGTTTAGGCAGGGGGTTCCCCTATAATTCACCCCTCCACTTT. Its protein is CASSLGRGFPYNSPLHF.

This clone was detected only once. The chain recombines TRBV3-1 (or the pseudogene TRBV3-2) with TRBJ2-2; D is perhaps TRBD2 (6 bases). CDR3 length: 17 residues. Germline V gives CDR1 LGHDT, CDR2 YNNKEL (reference sequence). Deletions cut 7 bases from V and 0 bases from J, with 18 bases between. The CDR3 bases are TGTGCCAGCACGGGACTCGCGAGCCCAGCGAACACCGGGGAGCTGTTTTTT. Translated: CASTGLASPANTGELFF.

This clone was counted a few times. The chain carries TRBV12-5 and TRBJ2-7; tentatively, D is TRBD1 or TRBD2 (5 bases each). The CDR3 runs to 19 residues. V shed 1 base and J shed 0 bases, with 22 bases lying between them. Looked up from germline, CDR1 is LGHNT and CDR2 is FRNRAP. CDR3 loop: CASGLALSTGRMSSYEQYF. The CDR3 DNA reads as TGTGCTAGTGGTTTGGCCCTATCCACGGGACGGATGAGCTCCTACGAGCAGTACTTC.

The chain combines TRBV5-5 with TRBJ2-2; TRBD1 matches 9 bases. Per the germline V gene, CDR1 is SGHKS and CDR2 is YYEKEE (reference sequence). The CDR3 runs to 18 residues. V shed 0 bases, J shed 1 base, and the junction held 7 bases outside the gene matches. The CDR3 sequence: CASSLGIPGQGNTGELFF. CDR3 in DNA: TGTGCCAGCAGCTTGGGAATACCGGGACAGGGGAACACCGGGGAGCTGTTTTTT.

The rearrangement uses TRBV4-2 and TRBJ2-7; weak D call: TRBD2 (7 bases). Germline V gene lookup returns CDR1 LGHNA and CDR2 YNFKEQ. Trimming pared 4 bases from V and 0 bases from J, leaving 10 bases between. The CDR3 spans 14 residues. The chain's CDR3 is CASSPRGPSYEQYF. The CDR3 nucleotides read TGTGCCAGCAGCCCGCGGGGGCCCTCCTACGAGCAGTACTTC.

This chain links TRBV4-3 with TRBJ1-1, with a tentative D call TRBD1 (6 bases). The CDR3 sequence is 13 residues long. The germline CDR1 and CDR2 sequences are LGHNA and YSLEER. Trimming took 3 bases from V and 6 from J, leaving 11 bases between them. The CDR3 loop reads CASSQIGGAEAFF. In DNA form, the CDR3 reads TGCGCCAGCAGCCAGATTGGGGGCGCTGAAGCTTTCTTT.

The chain is built from TRBV2 and TRBJ2-7, with D possibly matching TRBD2 (5 bases). The CDR3 is 11 residues long. Germline CDR1 is SNHLY and CDR2 is FYNNEI. With 6 bases removed from V and 6 bases from J, the gap between germline ends came to 9 bases. The CDR3 loop is CASSGNLEQYF. The CDR3 DNA is TGTGCCAGCAGCGGGAACCTCGAGCAGTACTTC.